This paragraph reports one T cell receptor (beta chain). The data belong to a study of blood T cell repertoires in COVID-19. At the level of the study: Spain, Italy and the United States supplied samples that represented acute and convalescent COVID-19.

TCRdb's table, derived via immunoSEQ multiplex PCR, lists solely in-frame clones and lacks some. Of about 260,000 clones listed, about 80% are singletons. The germline V gene encodes CDR1 SGHTA and CDR2 FQGNSA. V was cut by 1 base and J by 3 bases, with 12 bases left in between. The CDR3 has 15 amino acids. This TCR came from a woman between 50 and 59 years old who had recovered from COVID-19. The sequenced material came from peripheral blood. The chain is built from TRBV7-2 and TRBJ1-2, with D unresolved. CDR3 bases: TGTGCCAGCAGCTTAGATGTGGTACGGGACTATGGCTACACCTTC. This encodes CASSLDVVRDYGYTF.